The 15 T cell receptor beta chains below come from one sample, sequenced in a study of beta chain features in type 1 diabetes. Of the isolated RNA, all was reverse transcribed, and so the sequenced material was expressed TCRB transcripts. TCRdb's copy holds only in-frame clones and misses some; the assay was immunoSEQ multiplex PCR. The repertoire has roughly 250,000 clones, 9.6% of them found once; the top ten carry under 0.045%. The sample comprised naive CD4+ T cells from blood. The receptors stem from a woman aged 18-35 years in good health.

This clone was picked up a small number of times. Other DNA variants within this sample encode the same CDR3. The chain combines TRBV5-6 with TRBJ2-3, with no clear D. Germline CDR1 SGHDT, CDR2 YYEEEE. V was pared by 5 bases and J by 4 bases, with 5 bases between. The CDR3 is 11 amino acids. For the CDR3, the DNA is TGTGCCAGCAGTCTCGCAGATACGCAGTATTTT. It is translated as CASSLADTQYF.

V is TRBV6-6 and J is TRBJ1-1; the D is unclear. In germline, CDR1 is MNHNY, CDR2 SVGAGI (reference sequence). With 6 bases removed from V and 4 bases from J, the gap between germline ends came to 6 bases. CDR3 length: 11 residues. The chain's CDR3 is CASSRSTEAFF. The CDR3 DNA is TGTGCCAGCAGCAGAAGCACTGAAGCTTTCTTT.

This clone appeared a few times. This chain uses TRBV7-9 with TRBJ1-5; 8 bases align to TRBD1. The CDR3 spans 15 residues. The trim removed 6 bases at V and 3 bases at J, leaving 7 bases unmatched. Germline CDR1 SEHNR, CDR2 FQNEAQ (reference sequence). Here the CDR3 reads CASSFQGAVNQPQHF. DNA of the CDR3: TGTGCCAGCAGTTTTCAGGGGGCCGTCAATCAGCCCCAGCATTTT.

V gene TRBV5-1 combines with J gene TRBJ2-1; TRBD2 agrees at 11 bases. V shed 0 bases, J shed 6 bases, and the junction held 5 bases outside the gene matches. CDR1 is SGHRS and CDR2 is YFSETQ in the germline V gene. The CDR3 sequence is 16 residues long. Here the CDR3 reads CASSLGGLAELNEQFF. In DNA form, the CDR3 reads TGCGCCAGCAGCTTGGGGGGACTAGCGGAACTCAATGAGCAGTTCTTC. Drawing the rest from reference TRBV5-1 and TRBJ2-1, the complete variable domain is KAGVTQTPRYLIKTRGQQVTLSCSPISGHRSVSWYQQTPGQGLQFLFEYFSETQRNKGNFPGRFSGRQFSNSRSEMNVSTLELGDSALYLCASSLGGLAELNEQFFGPGTRLTVL.

This clone was detected only a few times. V and J are TRBV30 and TRBJ2-5; TRBD1 matches at 7 bases. Matching the DNA end better, TRBJ2-7 makes the J call doubtful. The V gene's germline CDR1 is GTSNPN and CDR2 SVGIG (reference sequence). There are 13 residues in the CDR3. DNA for the CDR3: TGTGCCTGGAGTCGGGACAGTACCTACGAGCAGTACTTC. Translation: CAWSRDSTYEQYF.

This clone was detected a few times. J is TRBJ2-1 and V is TRBV7-7, with 12 bases aligning to TRBD2. J was trimmed by 5 bases and V by 1 base; bases with no gene match: 0. CDR1 and CDR2 (germline): SSHAT, FNYEAQ (reference sequence). CDR3 length: 15 amino acids. The CDR3 is CASSLGLAGDNEQFF. The CDR3 region has the DNA TGTGCCAGCAGCTTAGGACTAGCGGGAGACAATGAGCAGTTCTTC. Filled out from reference TRBV7-7 and TRBJ2-1, the complete variable domain reads GAGVSQSPRYKVTKRGQDVTLRCDPISSHATLYWYQQALGQGPEFLTYFNYEAQPDKSGLPSDRFSAERPEGSISTLTIQRTEQRDSAMYRCASSLGLAGDNEQFFGPGTRLTVL.

The chain combines TRBV5-1 with TRBJ2-5; perhaps TRBD2 as D (5 bases). This CDR3 is built from 14 residues. CDR1 is SGHRS, CDR2 YFSETQ, per germline. Trimming cost V 0 bases and J 9 bases, with 15 bases left between them. The DNA for the CDR3 is TGCGCCAGCAGCTTGGGAACCGCCTTGGAGGCCCAGTACTTC. Translated, it gives CASSLGTALEAQYF.

This clone was recorded a few times. J is TRBJ1-4 and V is TRBV29-1, with 7 bases that match TRBD1. With V trimmed by 6 bases and J by 4 bases, 8 bases remained unmatched. The CDR3 runs 14 residues. Germline CDR1 SQVTM, CDR2 ANQGSEA. Here the CDR3 DNA reads TGCAGCGTATATTACAGGGGAGATAATGAAAAACTGTTTTTT. Translation gives CSVYYRGDNEKLFF.

This clone was counted between two and nine times. The chain links TRBV25-1 to TRBJ1-1; D is unclear. Between the trimmed V and J ends, which lost 3 bases and 3 bases, there was a span of 5 bases. Germline V gives CDR1 MGHDK, CDR2 SYGVNS. CDR3 size: 12 residues. The CDR3 coding sequence is TGTGCCAGCAGTGATGAGGACACTGAAGCTTTCTTT. It yields the protein CASSDEDTEAFF.

This rearrangement joins TRBV29-1 to TRBJ2-7, with D possibly being TRBD1 (6 bases). V shed 7 bases and J shed 4 bases, with 26 bases lying between them. Per germline, CDR1 SQVTM and CDR2 ANQGSEA. The CDR3 consists of 16 residues. CDR3 nucleotide sequence: TGCAGCGCGGCCAACTGGGGGCGCGATGGGATTTACGAGCAGTACTTC. This encodes CSAANWGRDGIYEQYF.

This clone has just a few counts. The chain recombines TRBV5-1 with TRBJ2-7; 7 bases line up with TRBD2. CDR3 length: 16 residues. In germline, CDR1 is SGHRS, CDR2 YFSETQ. Unmatched junction bases numbered 13, after V lost 1 base and J lost 6 bases. The CDR3 coding sequence is TGCGCCAGCAGCTTGATTCAGAGCGGGGCTTCGGGCGAGCAGTACTTC. Translation: CASSLIQSGASGEQYF.

In this sample, this clone turned up a few times. The chain recombines TRBV6-1 with TRBJ2-1; TRBD2 agrees at 8 bases. V lost 6 bases, J lost 2 bases, and 6 bases stayed unmatched. This CDR3 comprises 15 residues. Germline V gene sequence: CDR1 MNHNS, CDR2 SASEGT. This CDR3 reads CASRGTGLAYNEQFF. CDR3 in DNA: TGTGCCAGCAGAGGGACGGGACTAGCCTACAATGAGCAGTTCTTC.

This clone was observed a handful of times. This chain connects TRBV14 to TRBJ1-1; D is ambiguous. CDR1 is SGHDN, CDR2 FVKESK, per germline. The length of the CDR3 is 11 residues. Deletions cut 6 bases from V and 4 bases from J, with 6 bases between. The CDR3 nucleotides read TGTGCCAGCAGTGGACTCACTGAAGCTTTCTTT. It encodes CASSGLTEAFF.

This clone was found a few times. V and J are TRBV5-1 and TRBJ2-1, with 8 positions matching TRBD1. Unmatched junction bases numbered 6, after V lost 0 bases and J lost 4 bases. Germline loops: CDR1 SGHRS, CDR2 YFSETQ. This CDR3 is built from 16 residues. DNA for the CDR3: TGCGCCAGCAGCTTGGGGACAGGGACTTTATACAATGAGCAGTTCTTC. This sequence encodes CASSLGTGTLYNEQFF. The full variable domain, completed using reference TRBV5-1 and TRBJ2-1, is KAGVTQTPRYLIKTRGQQVTLSCSPISGHRSVSWYQQTPGQGLQFLFEYFSETQRNKGNFPGRFSGRQFSNSRSEMNVSTLELGDSALYLCASSLGTGTLYNEQFFGPGTRLTVL.

This clone was found a few times. The rearrangement joins TRBV4-1 to TRBJ2-5; 14 bases line up with TRBD2. CDR1 is MGHRA, CDR2 YSYEKL, per germline. The J segment lost 1 base and the V segment lost 5 bases, leaving 12 bases of the junction unmatched. This CDR3 contains 19 residues. CDR3 coding DNA: TGCGCCAGCAGCGCGGGACTAGCGGGAGCGGCCCTCCCCCAAGAGACCCAGTACTTC. Translating it yields CASSAGLAGAALPQETQYF.